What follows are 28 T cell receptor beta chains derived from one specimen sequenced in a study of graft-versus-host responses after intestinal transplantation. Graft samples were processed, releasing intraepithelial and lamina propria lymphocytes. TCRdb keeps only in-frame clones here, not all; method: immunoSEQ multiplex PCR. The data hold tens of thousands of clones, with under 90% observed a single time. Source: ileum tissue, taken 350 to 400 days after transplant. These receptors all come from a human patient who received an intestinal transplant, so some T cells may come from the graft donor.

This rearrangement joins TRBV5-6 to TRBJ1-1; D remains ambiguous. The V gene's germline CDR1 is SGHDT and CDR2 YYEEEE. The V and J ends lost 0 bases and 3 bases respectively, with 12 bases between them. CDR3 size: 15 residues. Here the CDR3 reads CASSLGPRGHTEAFF. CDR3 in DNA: TGTGCCAGCAGCTTGGGCCCGAGAGGGCACACTGAAGCTTTCTTT. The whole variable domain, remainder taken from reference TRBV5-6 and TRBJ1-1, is DAGVTQSPTHLIKTRGQQVTLRCSPKSGHDTVSWYQQALGQGPQFIFQYYEEEERQRGNFPDRFSGHQFPNYSSELNVNALLLGDSALYLCASSLGPRGHTEAFFGQGTRLTVV.

The CDR3 DNA is TGTGCCACCAGCAGCGGACAGGGGAATTACGAGCAGTACTTC. Its translation is CATSSGQGNYEQYF. V is TRBV15 and J is TRBJ2-7, with TRBD1 matching 9 bases. Germline CDR1 LNHNV, CDR2 YYDKDF (reference sequence). The CDR3 runs to 14 residues. The V gene end was trimmed by 3 bases and the J gene end by 4 bases; junction bases not matched to a gene: 4. Combining the CDR3 with reference TRBV15 and TRBJ2-7 gives the whole variable domain DAMVIQNPRYQVTQFGKPVTLSCSQTLNHNVMYWYQQKSSQAPKLLFHYYDKDFNNEADTPDNFQSRRPNTSFCFLDIRSPGLGDTAMYLCATSSGQGNYEQYFGPGTRLTVT.

The CDR3, as DNA: TGCAGCGTCGGCTTGTCCTACGAGCAGTACTTC. This sequence encodes CSVGLSYEQYF. This chain connects TRBV29-1 to TRBJ2-7; unclear D gene. CDR1 SQVTM and CDR2 ANQGSEA come from the germline V gene. This CDR3 comprises 11 residues. V dropped 6 bases and J dropped 1 base, with 7 bases sitting between them.

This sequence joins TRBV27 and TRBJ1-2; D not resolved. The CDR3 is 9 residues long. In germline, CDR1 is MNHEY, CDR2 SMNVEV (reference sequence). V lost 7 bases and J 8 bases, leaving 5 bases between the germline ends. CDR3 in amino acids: CASTAGYTF. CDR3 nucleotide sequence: TGTGCCAGCACCGCCGGCTACACCTTC.

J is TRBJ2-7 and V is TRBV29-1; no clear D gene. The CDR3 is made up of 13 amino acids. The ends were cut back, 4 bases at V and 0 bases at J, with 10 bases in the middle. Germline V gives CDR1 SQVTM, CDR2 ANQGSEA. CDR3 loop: CSVAVGSSYEQYF. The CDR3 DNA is TGCAGCGTTGCGGTGGGCAGCTCCTACGAGCAGTACTTC.

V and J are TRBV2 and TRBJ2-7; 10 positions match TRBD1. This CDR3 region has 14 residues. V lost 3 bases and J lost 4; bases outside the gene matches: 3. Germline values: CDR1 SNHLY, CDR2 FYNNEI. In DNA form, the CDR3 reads TGTGCCAGCAGTGAGGGGACAGGGGTTTACGAGCAGTACTTC. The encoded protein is CASSEGTGVYEQYF.

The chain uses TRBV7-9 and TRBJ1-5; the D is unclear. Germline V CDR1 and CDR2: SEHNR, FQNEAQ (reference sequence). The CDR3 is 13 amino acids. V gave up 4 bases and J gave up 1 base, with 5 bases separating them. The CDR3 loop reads CASSSRSNQPQHF. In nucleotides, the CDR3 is TGTGCCAGCAGCTCACGGAGCAATCAGCCCCAGCATTTT.

The CDR3 region has the DNA TGTGCCAGCATGGGGACAGTCTCCTACAATGAGCAGTTCTTC. Amino acids: CASMGTVSYNEQFF. The chain couples TRBV6-6 to TRBJ2-1; 7 positions agree with TRBD1. This CDR3 is built from 14 residues. The V gene's germline CDR1 is MNHNY and CDR2 SVGAGI (reference sequence). V shed 7 bases, J shed 0 bases, and the junction held 3 bases outside the gene matches.

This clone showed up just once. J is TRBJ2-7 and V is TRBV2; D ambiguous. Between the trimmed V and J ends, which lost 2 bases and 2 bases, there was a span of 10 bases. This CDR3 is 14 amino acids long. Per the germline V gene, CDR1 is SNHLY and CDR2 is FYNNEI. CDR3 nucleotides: TGTGCCAGCAGTGAAACCCAGGTTACCTACGAGCAGTACTTC. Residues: CASSETQVTYEQYF.

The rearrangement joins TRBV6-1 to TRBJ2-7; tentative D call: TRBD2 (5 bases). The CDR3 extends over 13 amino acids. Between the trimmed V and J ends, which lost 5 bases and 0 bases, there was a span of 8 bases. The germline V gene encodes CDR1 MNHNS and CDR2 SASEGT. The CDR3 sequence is CASSTRTSYEQYF. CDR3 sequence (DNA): TGTGCCAGCAGTACTAGGACCTCCTACGAGCAGTACTTC.

The CDR3 reads CASSPSSGSSTDTQYF. The CDR3 coding sequence is TGTGCCAGCTCACCATCTAGCGGGAGTAGCACAGATACGCAGTATTTT. The chain joins TRBV18 to TRBJ2-3; 10 positions agree with TRBD2. J gave up 0 bases and V 2 bases, and 2 bases lay outside the gene matches. Germline assignment: CDR1 KGHSH and CDR2 LQKENI. The CDR3 contains 16 residues.

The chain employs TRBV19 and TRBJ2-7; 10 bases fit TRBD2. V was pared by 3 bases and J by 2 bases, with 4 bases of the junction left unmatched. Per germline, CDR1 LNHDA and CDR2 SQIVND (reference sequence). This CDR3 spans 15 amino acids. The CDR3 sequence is CASSMSGTSAYEQYF. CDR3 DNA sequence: TGTGCCAGTAGTATGTCCGGGACTAGCGCCTACGAGCAGTACTTC.

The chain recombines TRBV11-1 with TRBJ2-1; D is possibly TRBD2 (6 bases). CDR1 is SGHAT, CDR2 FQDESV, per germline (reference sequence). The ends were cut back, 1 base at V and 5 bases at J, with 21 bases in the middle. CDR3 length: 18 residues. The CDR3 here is CASSLGALWRGTDNEQFF. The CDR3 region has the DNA TGTGCCAGCAGCTTAGGGGCGTTGTGGCGGGGCACCGACAATGAGCAGTTCTTC.

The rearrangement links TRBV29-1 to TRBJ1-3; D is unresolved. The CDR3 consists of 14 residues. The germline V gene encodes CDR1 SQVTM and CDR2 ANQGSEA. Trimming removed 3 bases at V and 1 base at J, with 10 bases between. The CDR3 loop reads CSVDELGSGNTIYF. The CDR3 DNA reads TGCAGCGTTGATGAGCTAGGGTCTGGAAACACCATATATTTT.

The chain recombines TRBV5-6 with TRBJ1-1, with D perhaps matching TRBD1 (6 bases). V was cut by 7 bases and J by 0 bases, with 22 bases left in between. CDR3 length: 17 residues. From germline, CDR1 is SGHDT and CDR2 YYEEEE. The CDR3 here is CASGLGSRGHMNTEAFF. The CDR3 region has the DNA TGTGCCAGCGGACTTGGATCGAGGGGACATATGAACACTGAAGCTTTCTTT.

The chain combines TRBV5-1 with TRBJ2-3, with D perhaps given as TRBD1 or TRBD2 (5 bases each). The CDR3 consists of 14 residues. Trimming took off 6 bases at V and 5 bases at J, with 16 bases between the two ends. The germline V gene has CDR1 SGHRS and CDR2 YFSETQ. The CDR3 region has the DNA TGCGCCAGCAAGAATCCAGGTGGGGGAGATACGCAGTATTTT. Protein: CASKNPGGGDTQYF.

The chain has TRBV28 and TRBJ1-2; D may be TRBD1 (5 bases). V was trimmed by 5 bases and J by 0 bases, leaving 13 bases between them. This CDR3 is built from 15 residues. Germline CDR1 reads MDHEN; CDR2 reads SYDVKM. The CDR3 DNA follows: TGTGCCAGCAGTCCCTGGGGCAGGACTAACTATGGCTACACCTTC. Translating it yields CASSPWGRTNYGYTF.

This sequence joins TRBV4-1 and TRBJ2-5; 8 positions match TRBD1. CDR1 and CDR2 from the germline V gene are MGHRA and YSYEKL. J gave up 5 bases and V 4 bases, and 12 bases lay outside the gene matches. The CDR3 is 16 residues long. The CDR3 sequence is CASSPEGQGAWETQYF. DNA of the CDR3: TGCGCCAGCAGCCCCGAGGGGCAGGGGGCGTGGGAGACCCAGTACTTC.

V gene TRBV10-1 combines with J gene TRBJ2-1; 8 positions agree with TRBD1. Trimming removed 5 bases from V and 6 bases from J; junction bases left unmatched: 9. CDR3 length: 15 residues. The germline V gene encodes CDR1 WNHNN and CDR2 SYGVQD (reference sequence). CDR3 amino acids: CASSPSTGVLNEQFF. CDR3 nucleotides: TGCGCCAGCAGTCCCTCGACAGGGGTTCTCAATGAGCAGTTCTTC.

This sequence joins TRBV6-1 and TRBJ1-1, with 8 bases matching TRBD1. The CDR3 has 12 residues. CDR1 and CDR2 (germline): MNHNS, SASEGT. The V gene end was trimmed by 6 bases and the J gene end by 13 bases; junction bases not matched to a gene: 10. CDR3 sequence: CASSLDRVYGFF. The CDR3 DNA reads TGTGCCAGCAGCTTGGACAGGGTGTACGGTTTCTTT.

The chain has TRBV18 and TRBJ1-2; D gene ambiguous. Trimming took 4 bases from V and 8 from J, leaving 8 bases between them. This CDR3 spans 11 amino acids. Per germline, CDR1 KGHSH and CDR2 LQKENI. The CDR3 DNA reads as TGTGCCAGCTCACGAGGGCAGGGCTACACCTTC. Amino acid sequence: CASSRGQGYTF.

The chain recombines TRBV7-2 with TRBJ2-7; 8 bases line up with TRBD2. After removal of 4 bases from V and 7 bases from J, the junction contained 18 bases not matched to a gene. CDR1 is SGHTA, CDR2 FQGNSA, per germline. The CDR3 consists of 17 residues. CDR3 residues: CASSSAVGLAGRGEQYF. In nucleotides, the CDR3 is TGTGCCAGCAGCTCCGCCGTCGGTTTAGCGGGAAGGGGGGAGCAGTACTTC.

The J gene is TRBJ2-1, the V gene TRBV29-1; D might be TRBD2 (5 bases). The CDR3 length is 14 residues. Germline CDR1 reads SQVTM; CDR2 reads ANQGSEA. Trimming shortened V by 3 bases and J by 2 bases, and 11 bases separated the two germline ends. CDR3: CSVEERVPYNEQFF. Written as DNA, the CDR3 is TGCAGCGTTGAGGAGAGGGTCCCCTACAATGAGCAGTTCTTC.

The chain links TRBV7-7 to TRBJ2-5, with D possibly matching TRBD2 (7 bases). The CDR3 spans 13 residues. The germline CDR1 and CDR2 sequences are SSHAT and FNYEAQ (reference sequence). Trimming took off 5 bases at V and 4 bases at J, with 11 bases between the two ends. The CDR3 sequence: CASSPGEGETQYF. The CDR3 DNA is TGTGCCAGCAGCCCAGGGGAGGGAGAGACCCAGTACTTC.

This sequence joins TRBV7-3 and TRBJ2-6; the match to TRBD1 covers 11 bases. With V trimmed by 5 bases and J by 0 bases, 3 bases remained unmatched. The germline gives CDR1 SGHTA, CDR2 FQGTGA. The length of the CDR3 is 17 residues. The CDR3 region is CASSVGTGGSGANVLTF. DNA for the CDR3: TGTGCCAGCAGCGTAGGGACAGGGGGCTCTGGGGCCAACGTCCTGACTTTC.

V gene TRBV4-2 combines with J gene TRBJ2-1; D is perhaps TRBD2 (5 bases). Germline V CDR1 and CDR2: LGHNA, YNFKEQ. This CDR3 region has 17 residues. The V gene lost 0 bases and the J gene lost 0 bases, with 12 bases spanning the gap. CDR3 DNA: TGTGCCAGCAGCCAAGATGAGCGGATAAGCTCCTACAATGAGCAGTTCTTC. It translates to CASSQDERISSYNEQFF.

The CDR3 is CASTRSQRNYEQYF. The CDR3 bases are TGTGCCAGCACCCGGTCGCAAAGGAACTACGAGCAGTACTTC. The chain joins TRBV6-1 to TRBJ2-7, with D hard to call. Germline loops: CDR1 MNHNS, CDR2 SASEGT. The CDR3 extends over 14 amino acids. The V end lost 7 bases, the J end lost 3 bases, and 16 bases lay between the germline ends.

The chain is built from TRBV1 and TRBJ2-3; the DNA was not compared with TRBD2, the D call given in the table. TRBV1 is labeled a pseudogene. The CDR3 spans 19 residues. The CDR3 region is CTSSLLAGDLCSSTDTQYF. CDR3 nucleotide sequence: TGCACCAGCAGCCTTCTAGCGGGAGATCTCTGCTCAAGCACAGATACGCAGTATTTT.